This T cell receptor beta chain originates from a study of blood T cell repertoires in COVID-19. Study information: From T cells, B-cell-depleted T cells, or PBMCs came the material, which was cDNA or gDNA.

The study drew participants aged roughly 18 to 95 years from some 25 US areas. A case of COVID-19 had been met by exposed participants within 2 weeks before study entry. Methods used by the authors: From reference gene primer amplification, estimates of nucleated cell counts were derived. Clones were read by immunoSEQ multiplex PCR, and TCRdb kept only the in-frame ones, dropping some. D and trimming were read from the DNA, whereas the V and J calls and clone size are those reported in that table. The sample has a few hundred thousand clones, about four fifths seen once. Germline V lookup: CDR1 SGHAT, CDR2 FQNNGV. V shed 5 bases and J shed 7 bases, with 15 bases lying between them. CDR3 length: 13 amino acids. This clone was picked up a small number of times.

This TCR came from a man in his forties who had been exposed to COVID-19. The V call is TRBV11-2, the J call TRBJ2-7; TRBD2 is a possible D gene (6 bases). Sequenced input: PBMCs or T cells enriched from blood (not recorded which). In DNA, the CDR3 is TGTGCCAGCAGCCCGGACTATTCTTGGGAGCAGTACTTC. It codes for CASSPDYSWEQYF.